A selection of T cell receptor beta chains follows, all from one sample in a study of cytomegalovirus exposure and HLA in healthy donors. TCRdb's table, derived via immunoSEQ multiplex PCR, lists solely in-frame clones and lacks some. The data hold about 170,000 clones, with about 88% observed a single time. The material sequenced was PBMCs. The origin of the receptors is a woman aged 18-29 years in good health and CMV-seronegative. Each CDR3 is given with its conserved first and last residue. D genes are given only for firm matches. Not every row has a clone size; where given, it reads once, few, many or a size class.

TRBV5-1	-	TRBJ1-2	TRBD1	CASSWDRVTNYGYTF	TGCGCCAGCAGCTGGGACAGGGTAACTAACTATGGCTACACCTTC
TRBV10-2	-	TRBJ1-5	TRBD1	CASSDPPGQGGRPQHF	TGCGCCAGCAGTGATCCGCCTGGACAGGGTGGGAGGCCCCAGCATTTT
TRBV7-2	-	TRBJ1-2	-	CASSLAPGDYGYTF	TGTGCCAGCAGCTTAGCACCGGGGGACTATGGCTACACCTTC
TRBV2	-	TRBJ1-6	-	CASSEALGSLHF	TGTGCCAGCAGTGAAGCGCTAGGTTCCCTCCACTTT
TRBV4-1	-	TRBJ1-4	-	CASSQVGSRYEKLFF	TGCGCCAGCAGCCAAGTGGGGAGTAGGTATGAAAAACTGTTTTTT
TRBV19	few	TRBJ1-2	-	CASRYYGPALYGYTF	TGTGCCAGTAGGTACTACGGCCCAGCCCTCTATGGCTACACCTTC
TRBV19	-	TRBJ2-7	-	CASSRGEIDEQYF	TGTGCCAGTAGCAGGGGAGAAATCGACGAGCAGTACTTC
TRBV7-2	-	TRBJ2-7	TRBD2	CASSLRRGSSYEQYF	TGTGCCAGCAGCTTACGGCGCGGGAGTTCCTACGAGCAGTACTTC
TRBV4-3	-	TRBJ2-1	-	CASSFYRVGESDEQFF	TGCGCCAGCAGTTTTTACAGGGTGGGAGAGAGCGATGAGCAGTTCTTC
TRBV15	-	TRBJ2-7	-	CATSRAGSLVNYEQYF	TGTGCCACCAGCAGAGCCGGGAGTCTAGTTAACTACGAGCAGTACTTC
TRBV5-6	-	TRBJ2-1	-	CASSLDGREQFF	TGTGCCAGCAGCTTGGACGGGAGAGAGCAGTTCTTC
TRBV5-3	-	TRBJ1-3	TRBD1	CARSCDRGGNTIYF	TGTGCCAGAAGCTGTGACAGGGGTGGAAACACCATATATTTT
TRBV9	once	TRBJ2-7	TRBD1	CASSPRQGVAYEQYF	TGTGCCAGCAGCCCTCGACAGGGTGTCGCCTACGAGCAGTACTTC
TRBV4-1	-	TRBJ1-2	-	CASSPGTTGYTF	TGCGCCAGCAGCCCAGGGACAACCGGCTACACCTTC
TRBV7-6	-	TRBJ2-7	TRBD1	CASSPRGQGANEQYF	TGTGCCAGCAGCCCAAGGGGACAGGGGGCAAACGAGCAGTACTTC
TRBV4-1	-	TRBJ2-3	TRBD2	CASSQFAGGRDTQYF	TGCGCCAGCAGCCAGTTTGCGGGGGGGAGGGATACGCAGTATTTT
TRBV5-6	-	TRBJ1-2	-	CASSLLTAELRGYTF	TGTGCCAGCAGCTTGTTAACGGCGGAGCTTCGGGGCTACACCTTC
TRBV4-3	-	TRBJ2-3	-	CASSLRGITDTQYF	TGCGCCAGCAGCCTAAGGGGGATCACAGATACGCAGTATTTT
TRBV7-6	-	TRBJ2-7	TRBD2	CASSLRLASTHEQYF	TGTGCCAGCAGCTTACGACTAGCCTCCACTCACGAGCAGTACTTC
TRBV9	-	TRBJ2-7	TRBD2	CASSGSGTSSYEQYF	TGTGCCAGCAGCGGATCCGGGACTAGCTCTTACGAGCAGTACTTC
TRBV30	few	TRBJ2-7	TRBD1	CAWSLGTHRGLREQYF	TGTGCCTGGAGCCTGGGAACCCACAGGGGGTTAAGGGAGCAGTACTTC
TRBV7-2	-	TRBJ2-7	TRBD1	CASSPDRGRFDEQYF	TGTGCCAGCAGCCCGGACAGGGGGCGCTTCGACGAGCAGTACTTC
TRBV6-4	-	TRBJ2-5	TRBD2	CASSEKKGLAGIQETQYF	TGTGCCAGCAGTGAGAAAAAGGGACTAGCGGGAATACAAGAGACCCAGTACTTC
TRBV18	-	TRBJ1-4	-	CASSPLREEKLFF	TGTGCCAGCTCACCATTAAGGGAGGAAAAACTGTTTTTT
TRBV5-6	-	TRBJ2-7	-	CASSLSGGKGEQYF	TGTGCCAGCAGCTTGTCAGGGGGGAAGGGCGAGCAGTACTTC